The 23 T cell receptor beta chains below come from one sample, sequenced in a study of blood T cell repertoires in COVID-19. The repertoire was sequenced with immunoSEQ multiplex PCR; TCRdb's copy has only in-frame clones and lacks some. This sample has some 100,000 clones, with roughly 80% found just once. The sequenced material came from peripheral blood. Receptors originate from a woman aged 60-70 years with acute or convalescent COVID-19.

The chain carries TRBV12-3 or TRBV12-4 and TRBJ2-7, with D unclear. V lost 3 bases and J 6 bases, leaving 9 bases between the germline ends. The CDR3 covers 12 residues. The DNA of the CDR3 is TGTGCCAGCAGTTTCGGTCCTACCGAGCAGTACTTC. Its protein product is CASSFGPTEQYF.

This chain joins TRBV18 and TRBJ2-1; D is uncertain. In germline, CDR1 is KGHSH, CDR2 LQKENI. With 1 base removed from V and 5 bases from J, the gap between germline ends came to 9 bases. There are 14 residues in the CDR3. CDR3 region: CASSPQQTDNEQFF. CDR3 DNA: TGTGCCAGCTCACCACAACAGACCGACAATGAGCAGTTCTTC. Variable domain in full (rest from reference TRBV18 and TRBJ2-1): NAGVMQNPRHLVRRRGQEARLRCSPMKGHSHVYWYRQLPEEGLKFMVYLQKENIIDESGMPKERFSAEFPKEGPSILRIQQVVRGDSAAYFCASSPQQTDNEQFFGPGTRLTVL.

This clone occurred once. The genes are TRBV18 and TRBJ1-1; D might be TRBD1 (6 bases). This CDR3 has 15 residues. The germline V and J ends were trimmed by 5 bases and 0 bases, with 13 bases remaining between them. In germline, CDR1 is KGHSH, CDR2 LQKENI. CDR3 nucleotides: TGTGCCAGCTCAACAGAACAGGGATTGAACACTGAAGCTTTCTTT. This gives the protein CASSTEQGLNTEAFF.

This clone was picked up one time. V and J are TRBV30 and TRBJ2-3; D perhaps matches TRBD2 (6 bases). There are 14 residues in the CDR3. CDR1 is GTSNPN and CDR2 is SVGIG in the germline V gene (reference sequence). V lost 1 base, J lost 6 bases, and 14 bases lay in between. CDR3 protein: CAWSGRELWDTQYF. CDR3 coding DNA: TGTGCCTGGAGTGGGCGGGAATTGTGGGATACGCAGTATTTT. The full variable domain, rest sourced from reference TRBV30 and TRBJ2-3, is SQTIHQWPATLVQPVGSPLSLECTVEGTSNPNLYWYRQAAGRGLQLLFYSVGIGQISSEVPQNLSASRPQDRQFILSSKKLLLSDSGFYLCAWSGRELWDTQYFGPGTRLTVL.

This clone was seen just once. The gene calls are TRBV6-5 and TRBJ1-3; D gene uncertain. Germline loops: CDR1 MNHEY, CDR2 SVGAGI. The CDR3 sequence is 13 residues long. V was pared by 2 bases and J by 0 bases, with 2 bases between. CDR3 loop: CASSYLSGNTIYF. The CDR3 DNA reads TGTGCCAGCAGTTACCTCTCTGGAAACACCATATATTTT.

The chain is built from TRBV18 and TRBJ1-2; 10 nucleotides line up with TRBD1. This CDR3 spans 15 amino acids. Germline V CDR1 and CDR2: KGHSH, LQKENI. V lost 0 bases, J lost 8 bases, and 6 bases stayed unmatched. The CDR3 bases are TGTGCCAGCTCACCACCGGGACAGGGGTCATACGGCTACACCTTC. It codes for CASSPPGQGSYGYTF.

The rearrangement joins TRBV15 to TRBJ1-2; no firm D call. This CDR3 spans 15 amino acids. V shed 3 bases and J shed 0 bases, with 11 bases lying between them. Germline CDR1 and CDR2: LNHNV and YYDKDF (reference sequence). CDR3 sequence reads: CATSSSAPANYGYTF. CDR3 nucleotide sequence: TGTGCCACCAGCAGTTCCGCCCCAGCTAACTATGGCTACACCTTC. The full variable domain, with the rest looked up from reference TRBV15 and TRBJ1-2, is DAMVIQNPRYQVTQFGKPVTLSCSQTLNHNVMYWYQQKSSQAPKLLFHYYDKDFNNEADTPDNFQSRRPNTSFCFLDIRSPGLGDTAMYLCATSSSAPANYGYTFGSGTRLTVV.

The rearrangement joins TRBV3-1 (or the pseudogene TRBV3-2) to TRBJ1-2, with unresolved D. V lost 4 bases to trimming and J lost 0 bases, with 12 bases between them. Germline CDR1 and CDR2: LGHDT and YNNKEL (reference sequence). The CDR3 extends over 15 amino acids. In DNA form, the CDR3 reads TGTGCCAGCAGCCCACAAACTCGGGCTAACTATGGCTACACCTTC. Translated: CASSPQTRANYGYTF.

The chain uses TRBV6-6 and TRBJ1-2, with D unclear. Germline V CDR1 and CDR2: MNHNY, SVGAGI (reference sequence). V lost 6 bases and J lost 2, with 10 bases in between. The CDR3 contains 13 residues. The CDR3 is CASRRGENYGYTF. Written as DNA, the CDR3 is TGTGCCAGCAGACGCGGTGAAAACTATGGCTACACCTTC.

The V call is TRBV7-9, the J call TRBJ1-4, with D hard to call. The V and J ends lost 4 bases and 7 bases respectively, with 10 bases between them. This CDR3 region has 13 residues. CDR1 is SEHNR and CDR2 is FQNEAQ in the germline V gene (reference sequence). Here the CDR3 DNA reads TGTGCCAGCAGCTACCCCACGAGTGAAAAACTGTTTTTT. Protein sequence: CASSYPTSEKLFF.

The genes are TRBV4-2 and TRBJ2-2; D gene uncertain. The germline V and J ends were trimmed by 0 bases and 0 bases, with 8 bases remaining between them. Germline-derived CDR1 and CDR2 are LGHNA and YNFKEQ. This CDR3 is 16 amino acids long. CDR3: CASSQEVTANTGELFF. The CDR3 DNA reads as TGTGCCAGCAGCCAAGAGGTCACGGCGAACACCGGGGAGCTGTTTTTT.

The gene calls are TRBV18 and TRBJ2-1; 9 bases match TRBD1. Trimming took 3 bases from V and 5 from J; bases not matched to a gene: 11. Germline CDR1 is KGHSH and CDR2 is LQKENI. CDR3 size: 17 residues. As DNA, the CDR3 is TGTGCCAGCTCACCCAAAGGGGGACAGGGAAGGCACAATGAGCAGTTCTTC. Protein product: CASSPKGGQGRHNEQFF. Variable domain in full (rest from reference TRBV18 and TRBJ2-1): NAGVMQNPRHLVRRRGQEARLRCSPMKGHSHVYWYRQLPEEGLKFMVYLQKENIIDESGMPKERFSAEFPKEGPSILRIQQVVRGDSAAYFCASSPKGGQGRHNEQFFGPGTRLTVL.

The chain joins TRBV2 to TRBJ1-4, with a weak D call TRBD1 (6 bases). Germline CDR1 SNHLY, CDR2 FYNNEI. Trimming cost V 4 bases and J 4 bases, with 19 bases left between them. There are 17 residues in the CDR3. This CDR3 is CASSGRGAFDINEKLFF. CDR3 in DNA: TGTGCCAGCAGTGGGCGGGGGGCGTTTGATATTAATGAAAAACTGTTTTTT.

The CDR3 sequence: CASRVRGGTEAFF. CDR3 DNA sequence: TGTGCCAGCAGGGTCCGGGGGGGGACTGAAGCTTTCTTT. The chain carries TRBV14 and TRBJ1-1; TRBD1 is a possible D gene (5 bases). The CDR3 length is 13 residues. V gave up 6 bases and J gave up 5 bases, with 13 bases separating them. Germline V gene data show CDR1 as SGHDN and CDR2 as FVKESK.

The table lists this clone with a few counts. One end of the junction does not line up with germline, which may come from a read error. This chain joins TRBV28 and TRBJ2-2, with TRBD2 matching 7 bases. The CDR3 runs to 17 residues. Germline CDR1 is MDHEN and CDR2 is SYDVKM. CDR3 protein: CASSFWTGGSNAGELFF. The CDR3 nucleotides are TGTGCCAGCAGTTTCTGGACGGGAGGTTCGAACGCCGGGGAGCTGTTTTTT. Combining the CDR3 with reference TRBV28 and TRBJ2-2 gives the whole variable domain DVKVTQSSRYLVKRTGEKVFLECVQDMDHENMFWYRQDPGLGLRLIYFSYDVKMKEKGDIPEGYSVSREKKERFSLILESASTNQTSMYLCASSFWTGGSNAGELFFGEGSRLTVL.

The genes are TRBV18 and TRBJ1-1; 7 nucleotides align to TRBD1. Trimming at V came to 3 bases and at J to 8 bases, leaving 9 bases not matched to a gene. Germline CDR1 and CDR2: KGHSH and LQKENI. There are 14 residues in the CDR3. This chain's CDR3 is CASSPLERTGEAFF. CDR3 nucleotides: TGTGCCAGCTCACCCCTAGAACGGACAGGCGAAGCTTTCTTT.

This clone was counted once. V gene TRBV6-6 combines with J gene TRBJ1-5; D is possibly TRBD1 (6 bases). Germline values: CDR1 MNHNY, CDR2 SVGAGI (reference sequence). The CDR3 totals 14 residues. Deletions cut 4 bases from V and 4 bases from J, with 11 bases between. CDR3 nucleotide sequence: TGTGCCAGCAGTTCCACACAGGGAAATCAGCCCCAGCATTTT. Its protein product is CASSSTQGNQPQHF.

CDR3 sequence (DNA): TGTGCCAGCTCACCAACAGGGTTGGGCTATGGCTACACCTTC. This codes for CASSPTGLGYGYTF. The chain links TRBV18 to TRBJ1-2; perhaps TRBD1 as D (6 bases). The CDR3 is 14 residues long. The V gene's germline CDR1 is KGHSH and CDR2 LQKENI. Trimming cost V 2 bases and J 4 bases, with 11 bases left between them.

The chain employs TRBV29-1 and TRBJ2-1, with 8 bases that match TRBD1. Germline values: CDR1 SQVTM, CDR2 ANQGSEA. The CDR3 runs to 11 residues. Trimming cost V 7 bases and J 8 bases; bases outside gene matches: 4. This CDR3 reads CSGGQGYEQFF. For the CDR3, the DNA is TGCAGCGGAGGACAGGGCTATGAGCAGTTCTTC.

The chain carries TRBV30 and TRBJ2-3, with 8 nucleotides matching TRBD1. The germline V gene has CDR1 GTSNPN and CDR2 SVGIG (reference sequence). The CDR3 is 15 residues long. Losses at the gene ends were 1 base for V and 4 bases for J; bases not matched to a gene: 7. The CDR3 DNA sequence: TGTGCCTGGAGTGCGGGGTCAGGGGGCTCAGATACGCAGTATTTT. Translating gives CAWSAGSGGSDTQYF. The complete variable domain, with remaining parts taken from reference TRBV30 and TRBJ2-3, reads SQTIHQWPATLVQPVGSPLSLECTVEGTSNPNLYWYRQAAGRGLQLLFYSVGIGQISSEVPQNLSASRPQDRQFILSSKKLLLSDSGFYLCAWSAGSGGSDTQYFGPGTRLTVL.

CDR3 coding DNA: TGTGCCAGCAGTCCGGGACTAGAACTTTTGAAGCAGTACTTC. It translates to CASSPGLELLKQYF. V usage is TRBV6-5 and J usage is TRBJ2-7, with 8 bases aligning to TRBD2. With V trimmed by 5 bases and J by 8 bases, 11 bases remained unmatched. Germline-derived CDR1 and CDR2 are MNHEY and SVGAGI. This CDR3 comprises 14 residues.

The CDR3 DNA is TGTGCCAGCAGTTCAGGGGGCCCGAACACCGGGGAGCTGTTTTTT. This gives the protein CASSSGGPNTGELFF. The chain recombines TRBV28 with TRBJ2-2, with 8 bases matching TRBD1. J lost 0 bases, V lost 4 bases, and 1 base had no gene match. CDR1 and CDR2 from the germline V gene are MDHEN and SYDVKM. The CDR3 is 15 amino acids.

The rearrangement uses TRBV28 and TRBJ1-1; 7 bases fit TRBD1. V was pared by 7 bases and J by 1 base, with 15 bases of the junction left unmatched. This CDR3 spans 17 amino acids. CDR1 MDHEN and CDR2 SYDVKM come from the germline V gene. CDR3 DNA sequence: TGTGCCAGCACCTTACTTACAGGGGCCCGGCAGAACACTGAAGCTTTCTTT. Encoded protein: CASTLLTGARQNTEAFF.